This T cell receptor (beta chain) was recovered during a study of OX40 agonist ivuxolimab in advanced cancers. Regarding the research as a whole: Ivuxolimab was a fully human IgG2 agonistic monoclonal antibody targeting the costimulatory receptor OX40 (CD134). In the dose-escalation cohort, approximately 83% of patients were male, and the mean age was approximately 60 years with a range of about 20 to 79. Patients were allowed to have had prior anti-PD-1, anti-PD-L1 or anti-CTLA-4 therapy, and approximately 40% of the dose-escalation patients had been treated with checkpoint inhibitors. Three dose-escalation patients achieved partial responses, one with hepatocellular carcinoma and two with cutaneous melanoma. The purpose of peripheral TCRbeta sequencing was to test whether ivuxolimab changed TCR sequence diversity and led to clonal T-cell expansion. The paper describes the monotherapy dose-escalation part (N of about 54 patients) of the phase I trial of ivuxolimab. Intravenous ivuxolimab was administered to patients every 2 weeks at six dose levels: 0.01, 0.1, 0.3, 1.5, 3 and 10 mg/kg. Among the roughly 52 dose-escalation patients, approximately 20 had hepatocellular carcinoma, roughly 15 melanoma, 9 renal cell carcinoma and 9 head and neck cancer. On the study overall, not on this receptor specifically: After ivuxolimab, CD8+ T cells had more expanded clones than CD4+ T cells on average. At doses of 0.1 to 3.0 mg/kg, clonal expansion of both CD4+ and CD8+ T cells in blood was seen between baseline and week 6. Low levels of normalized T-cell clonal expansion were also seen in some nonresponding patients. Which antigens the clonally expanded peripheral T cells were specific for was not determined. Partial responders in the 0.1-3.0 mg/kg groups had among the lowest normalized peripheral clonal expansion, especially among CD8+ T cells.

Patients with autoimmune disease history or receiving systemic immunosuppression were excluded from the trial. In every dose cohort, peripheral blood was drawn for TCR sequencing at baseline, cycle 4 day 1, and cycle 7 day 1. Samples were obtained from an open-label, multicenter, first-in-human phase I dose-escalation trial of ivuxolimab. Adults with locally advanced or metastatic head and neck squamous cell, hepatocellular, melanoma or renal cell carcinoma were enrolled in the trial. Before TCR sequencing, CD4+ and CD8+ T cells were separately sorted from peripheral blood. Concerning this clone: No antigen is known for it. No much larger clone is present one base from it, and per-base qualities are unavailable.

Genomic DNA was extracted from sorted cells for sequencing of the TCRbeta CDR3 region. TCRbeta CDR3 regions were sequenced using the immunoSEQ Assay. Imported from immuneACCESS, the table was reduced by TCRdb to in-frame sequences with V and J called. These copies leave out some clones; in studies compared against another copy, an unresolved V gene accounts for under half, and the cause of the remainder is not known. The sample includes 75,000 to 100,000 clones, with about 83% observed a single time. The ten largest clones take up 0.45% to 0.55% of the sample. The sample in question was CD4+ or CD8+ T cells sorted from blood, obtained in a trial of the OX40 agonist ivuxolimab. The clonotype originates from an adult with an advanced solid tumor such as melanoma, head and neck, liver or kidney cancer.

The sequence in DNA is TGTGCCAGCACTCCGGACAGACTAGACACTGAAGCTTTCTTT. Its product reads: CASTPDRLDTEAFF. The chain is made from TRBV2 and TRBJ1-1, and perhaps TRBD1 as D gene, on 6 matching bases. Trimming takes 7 bases from V and 3 bases from J, and the germline ends sit 15 bases apart. The CDR3 starts with the cysteine, ends with the phenylalanine, and has 14 residues. Just the 42-base CDR3 DNA is kept, in frame starting at base 1. According to the germline V gene, CDR1 reads SNHLY and CDR2 reads FYNNEI. Reference TRBV2 and TRBJ1-1 proteins supply the regions before and after the CDR3; the full variable domain is: EPEVTQTPSHQVTQMGQEVILRCVPISNHLYFYWYRQILGQKVEFLVSFYNNEISEKSEIFDDQFSVERPDGSNFTLKIRSTKLEDSAMYFCASTPDRLDTEAFFGQGTRLTVV.